This TCR beta chain is from a study of cytomegalovirus exposure and HLA in healthy donors (dated by TCRdb to about 2017). Some background on the complete study: In an earlier analysis of approximately 640 of the donors, roughly 300 Gb of sequence data and 90 million to 130 million unique TCR beta sequences from about 179 million T cells were reported. Approximately 330 gigabases of sequencing data and 70 million to 95 million unique TCR sequences made up an early release that covered nearly 650 HLA-typed donors. Of the approximately 400 genotyped donors, more than 75% were placed in the genetic ancestry cluster associated with self-reported Caucasian donors. The study aimed to test whether cataloging public T cell receptors could reveal signatures of past pathogen exposure. The study used immunosequencing to profile the T cell repertoires of several hundred subjects and linked those repertoires to cytomegalovirus serostatus. Besides the first cohort of around 670 subjects, a separate validation cohort made up of 120 different subjects was used. To predict cytomegalovirus infection status, the study brought together high-throughput TCR immunosequencing, statistical association of individual TCRs with disease status, and machine learning. In a later analysis, previously published TCR beta repertoires from several hundred donors were re-analyzed and high-resolution HLA genotyping was added so that TCR occurrence patterns could be studied. The later analysis used no new phenotypic data to find candidate immune exposures, relying instead on TCR beta sequences and their occurrence across donors. An earlier analysis of approximately 630 of the donors applied high-throughput TCR beta sequencing to assess whether each TCR beta V gene segment acted as functional or pseudogenic. Donor age, sex, ethnicity and CMV serostatus were compiled together with the repertoire data. Genome-wide SNP genotypes for about 55% of the roughly 670 donors were used in a later genetic analysis, which treated that subset as a discovery cohort. Every discovery cohort repertoire had been produced on one sequencing platform. HLA typing covered class I and class II loci at four-digit resolution. The number of typed donors differed by locus: about 620-640 for A, B, C, DRB1 and DQB1; approximately 540 for DQA1; approximately 600 for DPA1; and 450 to 480 for DPB1. Roughly 5 DR-DQ haplotypes were handled as single units for association and clustering, since linkage in the cohort was strong. Among about 400 genotyped donors of the cohort, an average of about 240,000 unique TCR beta nucleotide sequences was sequenced per donor, of which roughly 17% were non-productive. General study outcomes and caveats: A further reported finding was that TCR beta sequences accurately predicted the HLA-A and HLA-B alleles for most subjects in the first cohort. The authors suggested that the approach could potentially be generalized to other disease states and immunological phenotypes. In the study, around 150 TCR beta chains were listed as associated with cytomegalovirus. When HLA alleles, especially DR and DQ, strongly co-occurred, TCR associations were difficult to assign to individual alleles. A later analysis found that most CMV-associated TCR beta chains appeared HLA-restricted, with HLA associations seemingly driven largely by CMV exposure. Broadly in line with IMGT annotations, most TCR beta V segments showed up in productive rearrangements about 90% or about 30% of the time in an earlier analysis of approximately 640 of the donors. In a later analysis, HLA-associated TCR beta chains were found to be more clonally expanded and to have lower generation probabilities than equally common non-associated chains. Three of the identified cytomegalovirus-associated TCR beta chains were confirmed in vitro to be specific for cytomegalovirus antigens. According to a later analysis, parvovirus B19, influenza, CMV and Epstein-Barr virus appeared linked to several top co-occurrence clusters. About 17 rarely observed V segments, including chromosome 9 orphons, were excluded from the earlier analysis of approximately 500 of the donors because counts were too low. In a later genetic analysis, a missense DCLRE1C variant was associated with V-gene and J-gene trimming of TCR beta chains, and the association was replicated in an independent cohort. Across donors, most TCR sequences were observed very rarely, whereas some public TCRs were present in many individuals. A cluster of highly shared sequence variants was judged likely to be a technical artifact of the sequencing pipeline. At a false discovery rate of 0.05, a later analysis linked 16,951 TCR beta sequences to specific HLA alleles. According to a later genetic analysis, donors in an Asian-associated ancestry cluster had fewer N-insertions in productive TCRs than the roughly 700-donor mean. HLA typing was unavailable for some donors at each locus, so association tests used only the typed subset. Presence/absence analyses assumed roughly uniform sequencing depth across donors, an assumption that may not hold. The classifier was reported to diagnose cytomegalovirus status with high specificity and sensitivity in both the original and validation cohorts. Immune exposure information for the cohort was limited to CMV serostatus. In this cohort, only TCR beta chains were sequenced, and detectable features were limited by the absence of alpha or paired-chain data. In a later analysis, the rate of TCR association differed among HLA loci, with DRB1 alleles having the most associated TCRs and HLA-C alleles having the fewest. Because the 87-base-pair reads could not distinguish some IMGT-functional V segments, including TRBV6-2 and TRBV6-3, those segments were excluded. Linkage disequilibrium might explain the correlated functional status among segregating V segments, but an unknown experimental factor could not be excluded.

On this clone itself: Its antigen target is currently unknown. One base away there is no much larger clone; base qualities are not given.

Library generation was performed with the immunoSEQ multiplex PCR assay. The multiplex PCR relied on a mix of 60 forward primers for TCR Vbeta segments and 13 reverse primers for TCR Jbeta segments. A multiplex PCR assay on genomic DNA amplified the CDR3 region of rearranged TCR beta genes. On the Illumina HiSeq System, the amplified TCR beta libraries were sequenced as 87-base-pair reads. Per the original workflow: A later analysis counted 65 million to 90 million unique TCR beta chains across the approximately 700 repertoires, and 9 million to 14 million of these chains were shared by at least two donors. Raw reads were error-corrected and collapsed into unique sequences with a nearest-neighbor algorithm that merged closely related sequences to remove PCR and sequencing errors. CDR3 sequences were aligned to IMGT reference sequences to assign V, D and J gene segments. Each retained sequence needed at least a six-nucleotide match to both a V gene segment and a J gene segment. A rearrangement was called productive if the CDR3 had no stop codons and remained in frame with V and J, and every other rearrangement was called non-productive. Following IMGT convention, CDR3 was defined as the stretch from the second conserved V-encoded cysteine to the conserved J-encoded phenylalanine. Sequences without an unambiguous match to a single V gene segment were excluded from the earlier analysis of approximately 560 of the donors. An earlier analysis of a few hundred of the donors called V segments functional above 56.7% productive rearrangements and segregating when the between-donor standard deviation exceeded 5%. A statistical classification framework was built for diagnosing cytomegalovirus status from the catalog of TCR beta chain sequences. V and J gene assignment, in a later analysis, came from comparing TCR nucleotide sequences with IMGT/GENE-DB human TR gene sequences. A later analysis assigned CDR3 sequences and most-parsimonious VDJ recombination scenarios with the TCRdist pipeline. In a later analysis, each TCR beta chain was defined by its CDR3 amino acid sequence together with its V-gene family, and reads without a unique V-gene family were excluded. In a later analysis, fewer than 600 highly shared, low-generation-probability nucleotide sequences were removed to address suspected cross-contamination and a sequencing artifact. In a later analysis, a clonal expansion index was calculated for each public chain from normalized within-repertoire ranks of inferred template counts. In a later analysis, generation probabilities were computed using a VDJ recombination model fitted to out-of-frame rearrangements, and the results were checked against IGoR. Hypergeometric tests were used in a later analysis to score TCR-TCR, TCR-HLA and TCR-CMV co-occurrence, with a repertoire-size bias correction applied to the TCR pairs. False discovery rates were estimated in a later analysis by permuting HLA or CMV assignments 20 times. A later analysis grouped co-occurring TCRs with DBSCAN, adding TCRdist sequence similarity when clustering within HLA-allele-positive subsets. Repertoires with fewer than 30,000 or more than 120,000 public chains, plus five repertoires with anomalous nucleotide sharing, were excluded from co-occurrence clustering. As stored in TCRdb, this immuneACCESS dataset retains in-frame rearrangements with V and J assigned. A fraction of the clones does not appear; measured against another copy, unresolved V genes explain less than half of the discrepancy, and the remainder lacks a known reason. That table gives V, J and clone size, and the DNA gave D and trimming. Present in this sample are over 150,000 clones, roughly four fifths of which were seen just once. The top ten clones comprise 0.95% to 1% of the sample.

As encoded in the germline V gene, CDR1 is MNHEY while CDR2 is SVGAGI. The CDR3 runs 15 amino acids, cysteine and phenylalanine included. Of the read, only the CDR3 DNA is kept; its 45 bases are in frame from base 1. Between the V and J ends, shortened by 0 bases and 1 base respectively, the junction contains 9 bases. In total, 666 healthy bone marrow donors made up the cohort. Cohort members were all nominally healthy when sampled, although unrecorded immune exposures were likely present. The donor tested CMV seropositive, placing the donor among the approximately 290 seropositive members of the cohort. Every donor gave a peripheral blood sample, and the peripheral blood mononuclear cells from that sample were used for TCR beta sequencing. Genomic DNA was extracted from the blood cell samples with the Qiagen DNeasy Blood Extraction Kit.

This receptor chain uses TRBV6-5 and TRBJ1-1; TRBD1 might be the D gene, on 6 matching bases. This sequence originates from a girl aged 2 to 10 in good health and CMV-seropositive. The source material was PBMCs. Here the CDR3 is given as CASSYSGGPNTEAFF. The DNA sequence follows: TGTGCCAGCAGTTACTCGGGGGGGCCGAACACTGAAGCTTTCTTT.